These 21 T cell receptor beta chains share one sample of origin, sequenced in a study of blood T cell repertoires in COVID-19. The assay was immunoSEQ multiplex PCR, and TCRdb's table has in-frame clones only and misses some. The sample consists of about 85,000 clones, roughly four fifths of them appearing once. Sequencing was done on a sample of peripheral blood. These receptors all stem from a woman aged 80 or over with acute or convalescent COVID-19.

The DNA of the CDR3 is TGCGCCAGCAGCTTGGAGGGACTCTCCTACGAGCAGTACTTC. It specifies CASSLEGLSYEQYF. V gene TRBV5-1 combines with J gene TRBJ2-7, with D possibly being TRBD2 (6 bases). The CDR3 consists of 14 residues. Trimming took 0 bases from V and 0 from J, leaving 7 bases between them. The V gene's germline CDR1 is SGHRS and CDR2 YFSETQ.

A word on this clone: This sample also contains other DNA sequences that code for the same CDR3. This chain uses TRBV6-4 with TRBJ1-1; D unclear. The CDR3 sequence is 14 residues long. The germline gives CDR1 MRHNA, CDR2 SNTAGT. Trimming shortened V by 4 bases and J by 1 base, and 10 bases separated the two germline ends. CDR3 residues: CASSASPGNTEAFF. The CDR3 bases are TGTGCCAGCAGTGCAAGCCCAGGGAACACTGAAGCTTTCTTT.

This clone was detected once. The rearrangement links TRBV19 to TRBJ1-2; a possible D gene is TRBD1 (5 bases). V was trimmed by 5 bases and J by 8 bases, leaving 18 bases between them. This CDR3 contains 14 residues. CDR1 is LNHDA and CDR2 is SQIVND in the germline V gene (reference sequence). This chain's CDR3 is CASSSSSGSTGYTF. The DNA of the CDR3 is TGTGCCAGTAGTTCATCCTCAGGGTCTACAGGCTACACCTTC.

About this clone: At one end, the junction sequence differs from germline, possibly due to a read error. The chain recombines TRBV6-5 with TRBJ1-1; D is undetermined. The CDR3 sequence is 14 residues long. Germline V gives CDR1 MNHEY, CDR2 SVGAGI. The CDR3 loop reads CASSDSWANTEAFF. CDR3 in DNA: TGTGCCAGCAGTGACTCGTGGGCGAACACTGAAGCTTTCTTT.

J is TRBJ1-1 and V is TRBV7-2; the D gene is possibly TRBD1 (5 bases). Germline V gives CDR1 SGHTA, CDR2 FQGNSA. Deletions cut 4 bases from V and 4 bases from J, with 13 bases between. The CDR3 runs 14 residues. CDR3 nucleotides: TGTGCCAGCAGCTCCCGGACAATCGGCACTGAAGCTTTCTTT. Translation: CASSSRTIGTEAFF.

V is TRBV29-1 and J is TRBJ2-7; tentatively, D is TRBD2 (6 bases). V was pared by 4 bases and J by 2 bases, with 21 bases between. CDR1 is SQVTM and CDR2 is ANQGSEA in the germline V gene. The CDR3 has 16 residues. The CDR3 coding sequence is TGCAGCGTTGGTTGGAGGGTCCTCGCCCCTACCTACGAGCAGTACTTC. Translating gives CSVGWRVLAPTYEQYF.

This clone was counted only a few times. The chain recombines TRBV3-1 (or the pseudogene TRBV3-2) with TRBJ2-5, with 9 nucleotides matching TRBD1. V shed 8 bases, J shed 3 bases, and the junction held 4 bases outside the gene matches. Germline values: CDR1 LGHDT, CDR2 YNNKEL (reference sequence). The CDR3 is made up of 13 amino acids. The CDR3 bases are TGTGCCAGCTCCTGGACAGGGGAAGAGACCCAGTACTTC. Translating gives CASSWTGEETQYF.

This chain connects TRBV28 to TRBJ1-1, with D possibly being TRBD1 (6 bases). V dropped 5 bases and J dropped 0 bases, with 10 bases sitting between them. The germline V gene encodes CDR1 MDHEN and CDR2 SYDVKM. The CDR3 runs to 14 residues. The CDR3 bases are TGTGCCAGCAGTACATCAGGGGTGAACACTGAAGCTTTCTTT. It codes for CASSTSGVNTEAFF.

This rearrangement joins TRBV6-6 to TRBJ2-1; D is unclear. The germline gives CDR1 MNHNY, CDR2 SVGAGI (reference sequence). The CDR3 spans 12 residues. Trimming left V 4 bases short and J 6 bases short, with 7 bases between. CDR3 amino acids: CASSFRANEQFF. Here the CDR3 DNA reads TGTGCCAGCAGTTTCCGAGCCAATGAGCAGTTCTTC.

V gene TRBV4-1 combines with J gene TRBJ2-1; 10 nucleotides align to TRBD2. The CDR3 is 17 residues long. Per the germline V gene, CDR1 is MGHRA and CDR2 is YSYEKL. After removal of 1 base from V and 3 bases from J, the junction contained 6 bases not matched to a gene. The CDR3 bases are TGCGCCAGCAGCCAAGTTCTAATAGCGGGAGGCTACAATGAGCAGTTCTTC. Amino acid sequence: CASSQVLIAGGYNEQFF.

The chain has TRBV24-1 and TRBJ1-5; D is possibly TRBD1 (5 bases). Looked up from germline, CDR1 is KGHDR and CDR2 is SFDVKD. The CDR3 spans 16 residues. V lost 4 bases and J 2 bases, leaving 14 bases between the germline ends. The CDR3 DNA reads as TGTGCCACCAGTGACAATGGGGGGTCTCGCAATCAGCCCCAGCATTTT. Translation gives CATSDNGGSRNQPQHF.

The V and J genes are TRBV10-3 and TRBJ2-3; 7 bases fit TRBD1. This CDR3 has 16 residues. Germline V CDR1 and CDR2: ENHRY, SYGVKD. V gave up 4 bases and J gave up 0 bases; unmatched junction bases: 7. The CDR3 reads CAISGTGGSSTDTQYF. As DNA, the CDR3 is TGTGCCATCAGTGGGACAGGCGGTTCGAGCACAGATACGCAGTATTTT.

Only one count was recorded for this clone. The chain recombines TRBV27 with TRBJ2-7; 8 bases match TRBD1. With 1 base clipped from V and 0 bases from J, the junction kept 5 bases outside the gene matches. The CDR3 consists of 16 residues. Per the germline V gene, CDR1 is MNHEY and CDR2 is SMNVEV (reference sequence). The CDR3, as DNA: TGTGCCAGCAGTTTATACCGGGACAGGTTCTCCTACGAGCAGTACTTC. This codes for CASSLYRDRFSYEQYF.

DNA of the CDR3: TGTGCCAGCAGCGTCTCAGGGGGCGTAGGTGAAAAACTGTTTTTT. Translated: CASSVSGGVGEKLFF. The rearrangement links TRBV7-2 to TRBJ1-4, with 8 bases fitting TRBD1. This CDR3 spans 15 amino acids. J gave up 7 bases and V 5 bases, and 9 bases lay outside the gene matches. Germline V CDR1 and CDR2: SGHTA, FQGNSA.

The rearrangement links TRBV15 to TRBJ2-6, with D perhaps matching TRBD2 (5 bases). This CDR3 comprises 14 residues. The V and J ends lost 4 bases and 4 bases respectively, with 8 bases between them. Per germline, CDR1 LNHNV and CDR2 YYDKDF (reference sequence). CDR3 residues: CATSTRGGANVLTF. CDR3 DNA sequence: TGTGCCACCAGCACTAGAGGGGGGGCCAACGTCCTGACTTTC.

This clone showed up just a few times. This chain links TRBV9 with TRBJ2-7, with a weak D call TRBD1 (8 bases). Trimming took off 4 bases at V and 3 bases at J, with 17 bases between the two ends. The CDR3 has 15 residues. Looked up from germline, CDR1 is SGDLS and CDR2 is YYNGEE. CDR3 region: CASSSGQGGIYEQYF. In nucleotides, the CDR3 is TGTGCCAGCAGCTCTGGACAGGGAGGGATCTACGAGCAGTACTTC.

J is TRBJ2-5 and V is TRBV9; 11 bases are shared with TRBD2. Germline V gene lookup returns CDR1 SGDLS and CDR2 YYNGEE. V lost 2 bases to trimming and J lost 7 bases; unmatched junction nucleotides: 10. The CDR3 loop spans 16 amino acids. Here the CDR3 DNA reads TGTGCCAGCAGCGTTAGCGGGAGGGCTGAGTTAGGGACCCAGTACTTC. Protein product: CASSVSGRAELGTQYF. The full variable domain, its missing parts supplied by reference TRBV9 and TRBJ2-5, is DSGVTQTPKHLITATGQRVTLRCSPRSGDLSVYWYQQSLDQGLQFLIQYYNGEERAKGNILERFSAQQFPDLHSELNLSSLELGDSALYFCASSVSGRAELGTQYFGPGTRLLVL.

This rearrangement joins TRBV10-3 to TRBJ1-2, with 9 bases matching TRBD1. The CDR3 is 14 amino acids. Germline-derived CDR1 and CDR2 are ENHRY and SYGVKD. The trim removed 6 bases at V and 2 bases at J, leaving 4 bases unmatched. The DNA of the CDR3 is TGTGCCATCAGAGGGGACAGGGAAAACTATGGCTACACCTTC. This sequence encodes CAIRGDRENYGYTF.

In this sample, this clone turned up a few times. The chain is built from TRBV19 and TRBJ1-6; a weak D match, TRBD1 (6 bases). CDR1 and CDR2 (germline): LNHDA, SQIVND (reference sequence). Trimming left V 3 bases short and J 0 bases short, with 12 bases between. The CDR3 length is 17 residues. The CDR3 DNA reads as TGTGCCAGTAGTATGGCCGGACAGACCTCCTATAATTCACCCCTCCACTTT. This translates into CASSMAGQTSYNSPLHF.

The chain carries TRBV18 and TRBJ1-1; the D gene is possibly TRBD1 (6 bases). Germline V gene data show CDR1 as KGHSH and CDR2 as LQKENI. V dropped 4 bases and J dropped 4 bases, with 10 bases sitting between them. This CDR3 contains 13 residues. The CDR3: CASSRQESTEAFF. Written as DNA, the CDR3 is TGTGCCAGCTCACGACAGGAGTCCACTGAAGCTTTCTTT. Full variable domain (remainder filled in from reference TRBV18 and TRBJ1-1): NAGVMQNPRHLVRRRGQEARLRCSPMKGHSHVYWYRQLPEEGLKFMVYLQKENIIDESGMPKERFSAEFPKEGPSILRIQQVVRGDSAAYFCASSRQESTEAFFGQGTRLTVV.

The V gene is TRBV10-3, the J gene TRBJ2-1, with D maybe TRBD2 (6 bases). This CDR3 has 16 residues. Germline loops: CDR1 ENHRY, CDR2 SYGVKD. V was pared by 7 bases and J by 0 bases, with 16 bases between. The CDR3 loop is CAIKSPGAGSYNEQFF. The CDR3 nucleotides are TGTGCCATCAAGAGCCCGGGAGCAGGCTCCTACAATGAGCAGTTCTTC.